The rows below give T cell receptor beta chains drawn from one sample of a study of blood T cell repertoires in COVID-19. Profiled with immunoSEQ multiplex PCR; TCRdb holds only in-frame clones, not every one. The sample holds around 340,000 clones, roughly 90% seen once. The sample was PBMCs or T cells enriched from blood (not recorded which). Every receptor here comes from a woman aged 25 to 39 who had been exposed to COVID-19. CDR3s include the opening cysteine and the closing phenylalanine or tryptophan. A D gene is named only where the DNA matches it firmly.

d_call j_call v_call cdr3_nt cdr3_aa
TRBD1 TRBJ2-7 TRBV28 TGTGCCAGCAGTTCGGGACAGGTGGAGGTAGAGCAGTACTTC CASSSGQVEVEQYF
. TRBJ1-5 TRBV24-1 TGTGCCACCGGGGTTGGGGGGGATCAGCCCCAGCATTTT CATGVGGDQPQHF
TRBD2 TRBJ2-1 TRBV11-2 TGTGCCAGCAGCTCTCCGGGACTAGCGGGAGGGCCAAGGGTCTTC CASSSPGLAGGPRVF
. TRBJ1-1 TRBV5-6 TGTGCCAGCAGCTTATTACTCGGTGAAGCTTTCTTT CASSLLLGEAFF
TRBD2 TRBJ2-1 TRBV2 TGTGCCAGCAGTGACTTAGCGGGGTGGGACAATGAGCAGTTCTTC CASSDLAGWDNEQFF
TRBD1 TRBJ1-2 TRBV5-5 TGTGCCAGCAGCCAACCCCCGACAGGGGACTATGGCTACACCTTC CASSQPPTGDYGYTF
. TRBJ1-5 TRBV2 TGTGCCAGCAGTCCCAGGGTCCTTGGGGCCTATAGCAATCAGCCCCAGCATTTT CASSPRVLGAYSNQPQHF
TRBD2 TRBJ2-7 TRBV6-5 TGTGCCAGCAGTTATTTTGCGGGAGGATCTGCCCACGAGCAGTACTTC CASSYFAGGSAHEQYF
. TRBJ1-1 TRBV12-1 TGTGCCAGCAGCTTGGGGGGTGACAGCACCCTGGGTGGGACTGAAGCTTTCTTT CASSLGGDSTLGGTEAFF
. TRBJ1-6 TRBV6-5 TGTGCCAGCCGACCGGGTCAGACTAATTCACCCCTCCACTTT CASRPGQTNSPLHF
TRBD2 TRBJ2-1 TRBV4-1 TGCGCCAGCAGCCACCTTAGCGGGAGCTACAATGAGCAGTTCTTC CASSHLSGSYNEQFF
TRBD1 TRBJ1-4 TRBV2 TGTGCCAGCAGACAGACAGGGATGTTTGAAAAACTGTTTTTT CASRQTGMFEKLFF
. TRBJ2-3 TRBV5-1 TGCGCCAGCAGCTTGGCTGGCACTAATACGCAGTATTTT CASSLAGTNTQYF